These 5 T cell receptor beta chains came from one sample sequenced in a study of blood T cell repertoires in COVID-19. Generated by immunoSEQ multiplex PCR, the TCRdb table keeps only in-frame clones and is missing some. The sample holds about 80,000 clones; 85% are singletons and the top ten take more than 15%. The sample comprised peripheral blood. These receptors were collected from a man older than 75 with active or convalescent COVID-19.

CDR3 sequence: CASSFPSSGNTIYF. The CDR3 DNA is TGTGCCAGCAGTTTTCCGAGCTCTGGAAACACCATATATTTT. The V and J genes are TRBV28 and TRBJ1-3; no reliable D call. This CDR3 spans 14 amino acids. Looked up from germline, CDR1 is MDHEN and CDR2 is SYDVKM. The V end lost 3 bases, the J end lost 0 bases, and 6 bases lay between the germline ends.

The gene calls are TRBV5-4 and TRBJ2-3; the D gene is possibly TRBD1 (6 bases). There are 14 residues in the CDR3. Germline CDR1 and CDR2: SGHNT and YYREEE (reference sequence). V was cut by 0 bases and J by 4 bases, with 9 bases left in between. This CDR3 is CASSLGQEADTQYF. CDR3 bases: TGTGCCAGCAGCTTGGGACAGGAAGCAGATACGCAGTATTTT.

The chain has TRBV19 and TRBJ2-1, with TRBD1 matching over 9 bases. Germline V CDR1 and CDR2: LNHDA, SQIVND (reference sequence). This CDR3 is built from 17 residues. After removal of 0 bases from V and 7 bases from J, the junction contained 10 bases not matched to a gene. The CDR3 spells CASSIDPRDREWNEQFF. CDR3 nucleotide sequence: TGTGCCAGTAGTATAGACCCCCGGGACAGGGAATGGAATGAGCAGTTCTTC.

V and J are TRBV11-2 and TRBJ2-2, with D possibly being TRBD1 (6 bases). Germline loops: CDR1 SGHAT, CDR2 FQNNGV. The CDR3 runs 15 residues. The germline V and J ends were trimmed by 10 bases and 4 bases, with 19 bases remaining between them. The CDR3 sequence: CATTMGHPSTGELFF. As DNA, the CDR3 is TGTGCCACCACGATGGGACACCCGAGCACCGGGGAGCTGTTTTTT.

The rearrangement uses TRBV2 and TRBJ2-3; 14 nucleotides match TRBD2. In germline, CDR1 is SNHLY, CDR2 FYNNEI. The V gene end was trimmed by 3 bases and the J gene end by 0 bases; junction bases not matched to a gene: 2. The CDR3 contains 17 residues. The CDR3 region is CASSEGTSGRSTDTQYF. CDR3 DNA sequence: TGTGCCAGCAGTGAGGGGACTAGCGGGAGAAGCACAGATACGCAGTATTTT.